These 5 T cell receptor beta chains originate from one sample sequenced in a study of blood T cell repertoires in COVID-19. Sequenced by immunoSEQ multiplex PCR; TCRdb stores in-frame clones only, minus some. The repertoire holds approximately 250,000 clones, with around 90% as singletons. Specimen: peripheral blood. Receptors were obtained from a man aged 25-45 years with COVID-19, enrolled during active disease.

The V and J genes are TRBV19 and TRBJ2-3; TRBD1 aligns across 7 bases. Germline loops: CDR1 LNHDA, CDR2 SQIVND (reference sequence). V lost 10 bases and J lost 5; bases outside the gene matches: 12. The CDR3 runs 14 residues. The CDR3 sequence: CATRDRALGDTQYF. CDR3 in DNA: TGTGCCACCAGGGACAGAGCTTTAGGAGATACGCAGTATTTT.

The V gene is TRBV10-3, the J gene TRBJ1-2; 9 nucleotides agree with TRBD1. V trimming: 0 bases; J trimming: 9 bases; junction bases outside the gene matches: 8. The CDR3 covers 15 residues. Germline CDR1 is ENHRY and CDR2 is SYGVKD. CDR3 in DNA: TGTGCCATCAGTGAGTCAGGGACAGGGATTATGCGCTACACCTTC. Protein sequence: CAISESGTGIMRYTF.

The rearrangement joins TRBV19 to TRBJ2-3; 7 bases fit TRBD2. V was clipped by 4 bases and J by 5 bases; unmatched bases: 9. The CDR3 totals 15 residues. Germline values: CDR1 LNHDA, CDR2 SQIVND (reference sequence). The CDR3 bases are TGTGCCAGTAGTAACCTAGCGGATATCCAAGATACGCAGTATTTT. This translates into CASSNLADIQDTQYF.

The CDR3 sequence is CASSGGGGAFGGYTF. The CDR3, as DNA: TGTGCCAGTAGTGGCGGAGGGGGCGCCTTTGGAGGCTACACCTTC. The chain uses TRBV19 and TRBJ1-2; TRBD1 aligns across 7 bases. The CDR3 runs 15 residues. CDR1 and CDR2 (germline): LNHDA, SQIVND (reference sequence). The V gene end was trimmed by 5 bases and the J gene end by 8 bases; junction bases not matched to a gene: 14.

The J gene is TRBJ2-7, the V gene TRBV11-2, with 10 bases identical to TRBD2. The CDR3 sequence is 15 residues long. Germline V CDR1 and CDR2: SGHAT, FQNNGV. J was trimmed by 2 bases and V by 1 base; bases with no gene match: 2. The CDR3, as DNA: TGTGCCAGCAGCTTAGTTACTAGCGGGGCCTACGAGCAGTACTTC. Protein sequence: CASSLVTSGAYEQYF.